The 11 T cell receptor beta chains below were found in one sample sequenced in a study of shared clonotypes between healthy human individuals. Sequencing used immunoSEQ multiplex PCR; TCRdb keeps in-frame clones, though not all of them. The data show roughly 330,000 clones, roughly 70% seen once. The specimen sequenced was memory CD4+ T cells sorted from blood. Regarding subset: CD45RA-negative fraction. The receptors derive from a man younger than 40 in good health.

The chain uses TRBV19 and TRBJ1-3; perhaps TRBD1 as D (6 bases). V was trimmed by 5 bases and J by 4 bases, leaving 12 bases between them. The germline V gene has CDR1 LNHDA and CDR2 SQIVND (reference sequence). This CDR3 has 14 residues. In DNA, the CDR3 is TGTGCCAGTAGTTCGCGGGACACCGGAAACACCATATATTTT. Protein sequence: CASSSRDTGNTIYF.

V and J are TRBV10-3 and TRBJ2-7, with 7 nucleotides matching TRBD2. Germline V gives CDR1 ENHRY, CDR2 SYGVKD. V gave up 6 bases and J gave up 0 bases; unmatched junction bases: 11. The CDR3 sequence is 16 residues long. DNA for the CDR3: TGTGCCATCAGGGGCACCCGAGCGGGGAGCTCCTACGAGCAGTACTTC. Its protein is CAIRGTRAGSSYEQYF.

Comments on this clone: Being one base from a much bigger clone, this may be a read error. The chain combines TRBV9 with TRBJ2-3; D is perhaps TRBD1 (5 bases). The CDR3 runs 15 residues. Per the germline V gene, CDR1 is SGDLS and CDR2 is YYNGEE. V lost 0 bases, J lost 1 base, and 9 bases lay in between. CDR3: CASSVVGAGTDTQYF. CDR3 in DNA: TGTGCCAGCAGCGTAGTTGGGGCCGGCACAGATACGCAGTATTTT.

V and J are TRBV15 and TRBJ1-1; unclear D gene. The CDR3 totals 12 residues. With 3 bases removed from V and 7 bases from J, the gap between germline ends came to 9 bases. From germline, CDR1 is LNHNV and CDR2 YYDKDF (reference sequence). This chain's CDR3 is CATSRDSGEAFF. The CDR3 DNA follows: TGTGCCACCAGCAGGGATTCTGGTGAAGCTTTCTTT.

The genes are TRBV10-2 and TRBJ2-2, with 7 bases that match TRBD1. Germline-derived CDR1 and CDR2 are WSHSY and SAAADI. The CDR3 has 14 residues. After removal of 6 bases from V and 6 bases from J, the junction contained 7 bases not matched to a gene. CDR3 sequence (DNA): TGCGCCAGCAGGCCACCCGGGACAGCCGGGGAGCTGTTTTTT. It translates to CASRPPGTAGELFF.

The chain couples TRBV7-7 to TRBJ2-2; 8 bases line up with TRBD2. Per germline, CDR1 SSHAT and CDR2 FNYEAQ (reference sequence). This CDR3 comprises 17 residues. J was trimmed by 5 bases and V by 5 bases; bases with no gene match: 13. The DNA of the CDR3 is TGTGCCAGCAGCCCCCTGCTGGCGGGAGGTATTACCGGGGAGCTGTTTTTT. Translated, it gives CASSPLLAGGITGELFF.

The chain employs TRBV18 and TRBJ2-2; no clear D. The CDR3 extends over 13 amino acids. CDR1 and CDR2 (germline): KGHSH, LQKENI. Trimming took 0 bases from V and 7 from J, leaving 6 bases between them. In DNA, the CDR3 is TGTGCCAGCTCACCACCTCCCAACGGGGAGCTGTTTTTT. Its translation: CASSPPPNGELFF.

The V and J genes are TRBV7-8 and TRBJ2-1; 8 nucleotides match TRBD1. This CDR3 is 17 amino acids long. V shed 2 bases, J shed 7 bases, and the junction held 13 bases outside the gene matches. CDR1 and CDR2 from the germline V gene are SGHVS and FQNEAQ. In DNA, the CDR3 is TGTGCCAGCAGCTTAACTTCCCGACAGGGGTTAAAAAATGAGCAGTTCTTC. It codes for CASSLTSRQGLKNEQFF.

The chain employs TRBV20-1 and TRBJ2-1; 7 nucleotides align to TRBD2. This CDR3 has 9 amino acids. CDR1 DFQATT and CDR2 SNEGSKA come from the germline V gene (reference sequence). V dropped 7 bases and J dropped 15; count of bases not matched to a gene: 6. The CDR3 bases are TGCAGTGTCGGGGGGACGAGGTTCTTC. Its protein is CSVGGTRFF.

This rearrangement joins TRBV9 to TRBJ2-3; TRBD1 agrees at 7 bases. CDR1 and CDR2 from the germline V gene are SGDLS and YYNGEE. The junction had 9 bases not matched to a gene; V was cut back by 0 bases and J by 2 bases. CDR3 size: 17 residues. CDR3 in amino acids: CASSVEGGGTPTDTQYF. The DNA for the CDR3 is TGTGCCAGCAGCGTAGAAGGGGGCGGTACACCCACAGATACGCAGTATTTT.

The chain joins TRBV19 to TRBJ2-4; D is perhaps TRBD1 (6 bases). Germline-derived CDR1 and CDR2 are LNHDA and SQIVND (reference sequence). The CDR3 is 16 amino acids. With 5 bases removed from V and 0 bases from J, the gap between germline ends came to 14 bases. DNA of the CDR3: TGTGCCAGTAGTCAAACAGGGAGATTAGCCAAAAACATTCAGTACTTC. This gives the protein CASSQTGRLAKNIQYF. Using reference TRBV19 and TRBJ2-4 for the parts outside the CDR3, the full variable domain is DGGITQSPKYLFRKEGQNVTLSCEQNLNHDAMYWYRQDPGQGLRLIYYSQIVNDFQKGDIAEGYSVSREKKESFPLTVTSAQKNPTAFYLCASSQTGRLAKNIQYFGAGTRLSVL.